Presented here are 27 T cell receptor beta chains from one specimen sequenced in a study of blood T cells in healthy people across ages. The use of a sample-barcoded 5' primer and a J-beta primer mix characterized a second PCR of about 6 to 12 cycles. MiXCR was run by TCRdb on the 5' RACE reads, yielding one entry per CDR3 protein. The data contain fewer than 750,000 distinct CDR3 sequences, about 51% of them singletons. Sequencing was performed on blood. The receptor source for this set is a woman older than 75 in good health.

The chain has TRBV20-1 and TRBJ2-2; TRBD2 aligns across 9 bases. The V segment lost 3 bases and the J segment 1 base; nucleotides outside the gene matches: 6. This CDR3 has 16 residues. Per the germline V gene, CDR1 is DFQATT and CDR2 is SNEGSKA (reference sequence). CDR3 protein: CSASDVREGNTGELFF. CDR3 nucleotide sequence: TGCAGTGCTAGTGACGTGCGGGAGGGGAACACCGGGGAGCTGTTTTTT.

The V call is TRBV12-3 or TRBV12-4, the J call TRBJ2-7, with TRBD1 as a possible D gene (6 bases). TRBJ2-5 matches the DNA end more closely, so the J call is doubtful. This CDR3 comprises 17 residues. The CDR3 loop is CASSFEPGARGGETQYF. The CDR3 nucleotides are TGTGCCAGCAGTTTCGAACCAGGGGCGCGAGGAGGAGAGACCCAGTACTTC.

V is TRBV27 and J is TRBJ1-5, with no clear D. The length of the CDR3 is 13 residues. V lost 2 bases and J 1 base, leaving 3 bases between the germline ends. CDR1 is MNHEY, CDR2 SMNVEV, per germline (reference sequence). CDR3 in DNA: TGTGCCAGCAGTTTAAAGAGCAATCAGCCCCAGCATTTT. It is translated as CASSLKSNQPQHF.

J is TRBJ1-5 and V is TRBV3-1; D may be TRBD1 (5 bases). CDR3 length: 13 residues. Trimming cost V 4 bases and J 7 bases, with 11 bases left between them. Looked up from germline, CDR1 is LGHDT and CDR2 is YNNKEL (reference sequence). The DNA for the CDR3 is TGTGCCAGCAGCCCAGGGAGCCGGCAGCCCCAGCATTTT. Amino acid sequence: CASSPGSRQPQHF.

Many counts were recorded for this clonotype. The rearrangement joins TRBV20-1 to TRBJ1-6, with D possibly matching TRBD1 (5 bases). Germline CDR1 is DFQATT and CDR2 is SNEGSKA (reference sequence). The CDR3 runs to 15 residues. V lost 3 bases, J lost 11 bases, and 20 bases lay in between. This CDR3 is CSASPGMGIRTPLHF. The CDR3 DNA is TGCAGTGCTAGTCCAGGGATGGGGATTAGGACACCCCTCCACTTT.

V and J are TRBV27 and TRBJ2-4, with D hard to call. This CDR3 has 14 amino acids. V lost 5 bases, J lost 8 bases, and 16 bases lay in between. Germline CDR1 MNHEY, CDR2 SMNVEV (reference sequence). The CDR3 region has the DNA TGTGCCAGCAGTCCTTGGACCGACTCCGACATTCAGTACTTC. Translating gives CASSPWTDSDIQYF.

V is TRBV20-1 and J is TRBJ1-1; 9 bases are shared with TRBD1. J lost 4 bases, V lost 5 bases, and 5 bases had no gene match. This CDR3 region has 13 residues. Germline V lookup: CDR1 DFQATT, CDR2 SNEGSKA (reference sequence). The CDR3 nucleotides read TGCAGTGCTGCCCGGGACAGGGCCACTGAAGCTTTCTTT. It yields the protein CSAARDRATEAFF.

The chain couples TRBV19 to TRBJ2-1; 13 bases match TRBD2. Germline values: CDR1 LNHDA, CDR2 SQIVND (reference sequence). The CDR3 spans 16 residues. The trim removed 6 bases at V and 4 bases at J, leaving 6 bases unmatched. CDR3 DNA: TGTGCCAGTAGCGGGACTAGCGGGACGAATTACAATGAGCAGTTCTTC. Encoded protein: CASSGTSGTNYNEQFF.

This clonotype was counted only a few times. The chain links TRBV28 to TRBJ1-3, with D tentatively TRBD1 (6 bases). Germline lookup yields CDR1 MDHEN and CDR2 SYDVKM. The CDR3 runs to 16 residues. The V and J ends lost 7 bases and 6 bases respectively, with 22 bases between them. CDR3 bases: TGTGCCAGCATAAGTCTAACAGGGCAATTTGAAAACACCATATATTTT. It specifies CASISLTGQFENTIYF.

DNA for the CDR3: TGCAGCGTCGTTGAGGATACGCAGTATTTT. Translating it yields CSVVEDTQYF. The chain joins TRBV29-1 to TRBJ2-3; D gene unclear. Per germline, CDR1 SQVTM and CDR2 ANQGSEA. The CDR3 consists of 10 residues. V was shortened by 6 bases and J by 6 bases, with 7 bases between the two germline ends.

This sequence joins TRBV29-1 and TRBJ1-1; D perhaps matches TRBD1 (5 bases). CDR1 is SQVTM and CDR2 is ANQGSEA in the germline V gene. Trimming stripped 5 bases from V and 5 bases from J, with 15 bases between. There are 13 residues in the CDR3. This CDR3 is CSVLPGGETEAFF. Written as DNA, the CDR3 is TGCAGCGTTCTCCCGGGGGGGGAGACTGAAGCTTTCTTT.

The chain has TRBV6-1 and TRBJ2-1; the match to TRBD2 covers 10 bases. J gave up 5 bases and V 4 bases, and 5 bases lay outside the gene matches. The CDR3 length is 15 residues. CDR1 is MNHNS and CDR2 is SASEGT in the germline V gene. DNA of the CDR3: TGTGCCAGCAGTGGGACTAGCGGTCGGAACAATGAGCAGTTCTTC. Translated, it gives CASSGTSGRNNEQFF.

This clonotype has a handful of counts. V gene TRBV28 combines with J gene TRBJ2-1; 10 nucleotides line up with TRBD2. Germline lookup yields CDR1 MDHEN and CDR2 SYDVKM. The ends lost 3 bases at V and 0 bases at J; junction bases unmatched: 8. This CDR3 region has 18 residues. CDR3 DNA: TGTGCCAGCAGTTTCTTAGCGGGAGGTTACGGCTCCTACAATGAGCAGTTCTTC. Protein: CASSFLAGGYGSYNEQFF.

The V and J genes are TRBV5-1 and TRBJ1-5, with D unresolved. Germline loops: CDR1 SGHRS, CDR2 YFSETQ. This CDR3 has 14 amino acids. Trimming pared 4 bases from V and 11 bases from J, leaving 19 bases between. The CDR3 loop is CASSPGPKERAQHF. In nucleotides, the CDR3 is TGCGCCAGCAGCCCCGGACCCAAGGAAAGGGCCCAGCATTTT. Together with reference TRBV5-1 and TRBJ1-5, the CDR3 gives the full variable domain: KAGVTQTPRYLIKTRGQQVTLSCSPISGHRSVSWYQQTPGQGLQFLFEYFSETQRNKGNFPGRFSGRQFSNSRSEMNVSTLELGDSALYLCASSPGPKERAQHFGDGTRLSIL.

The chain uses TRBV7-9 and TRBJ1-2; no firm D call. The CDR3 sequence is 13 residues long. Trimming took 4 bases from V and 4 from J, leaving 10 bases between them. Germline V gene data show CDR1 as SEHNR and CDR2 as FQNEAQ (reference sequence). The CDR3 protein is CASSSTESYGYTF. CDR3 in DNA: TGTGCCAGCAGCTCTACAGAGAGCTATGGCTACACCTTC. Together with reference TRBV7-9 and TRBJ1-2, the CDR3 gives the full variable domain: DTGVSQNPRHKITKRGQNVTFRCDPISEHNRLYWYRQTLGQGPEFLTYFQNEAQLEKSRLLSDRFSAERPKGSFSTLEIQRTEQGDSAMYLCASSSTESYGYTFGSGTRLTVV.

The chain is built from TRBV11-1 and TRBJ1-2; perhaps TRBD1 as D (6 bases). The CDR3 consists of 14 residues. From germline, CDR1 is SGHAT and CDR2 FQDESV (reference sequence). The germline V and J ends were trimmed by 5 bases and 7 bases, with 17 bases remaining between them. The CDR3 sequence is CASSARGRSVGYTF. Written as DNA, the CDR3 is TGTGCCAGCAGCGCCAGGGGACGGTCGGTTGGCTACACCTTC.

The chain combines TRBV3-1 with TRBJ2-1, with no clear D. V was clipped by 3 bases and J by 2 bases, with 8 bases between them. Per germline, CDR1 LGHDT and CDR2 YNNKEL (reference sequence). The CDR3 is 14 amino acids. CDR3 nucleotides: TGTGCCAGCAGCCACCAAGACGCCTACAATGAGCAGTTCTTC. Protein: CASSHQDAYNEQFF.

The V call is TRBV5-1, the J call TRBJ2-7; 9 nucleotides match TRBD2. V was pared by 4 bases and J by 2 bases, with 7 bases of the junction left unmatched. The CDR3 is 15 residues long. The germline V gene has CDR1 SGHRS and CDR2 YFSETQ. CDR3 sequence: CASSLSGGNPYEQYF. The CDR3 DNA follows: TGCGCCAGCAGCCTGAGCGGGGGGAACCCCTACGAGCAGTACTTC.

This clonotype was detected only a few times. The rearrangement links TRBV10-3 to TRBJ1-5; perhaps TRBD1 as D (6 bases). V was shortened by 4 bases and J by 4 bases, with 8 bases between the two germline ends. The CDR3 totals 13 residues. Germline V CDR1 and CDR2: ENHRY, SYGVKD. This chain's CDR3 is CAISGTANQPQHF. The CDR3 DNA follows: TGTGCCATCAGTGGGACAGCAAATCAGCCCCAGCATTTT.

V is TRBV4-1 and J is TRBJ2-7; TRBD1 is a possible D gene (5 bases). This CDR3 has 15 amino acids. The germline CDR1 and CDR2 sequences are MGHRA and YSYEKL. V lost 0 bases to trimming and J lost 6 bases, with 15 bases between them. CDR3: CASSQDPARAPEQYF. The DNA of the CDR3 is TGCGCCAGCAGCCAAGATCCGGCCAGGGCTCCCGAGCAGTACTTC.

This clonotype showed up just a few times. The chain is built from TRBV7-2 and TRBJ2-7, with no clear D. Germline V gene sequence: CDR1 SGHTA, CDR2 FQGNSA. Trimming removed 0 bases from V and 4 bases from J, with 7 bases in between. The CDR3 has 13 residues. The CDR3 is CASSLAPLYEQYF. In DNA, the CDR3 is TGTGCCAGCAGCTTAGCGCCGTTATACGAGCAGTACTTC.

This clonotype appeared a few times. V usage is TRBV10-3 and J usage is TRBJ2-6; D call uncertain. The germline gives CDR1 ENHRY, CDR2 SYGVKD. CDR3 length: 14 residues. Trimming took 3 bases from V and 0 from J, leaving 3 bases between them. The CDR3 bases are TGTGCCATCAGTGAAGACTCTGGGGCCAACGTCCTGACTTTC. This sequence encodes CAISEDSGANVLTF.

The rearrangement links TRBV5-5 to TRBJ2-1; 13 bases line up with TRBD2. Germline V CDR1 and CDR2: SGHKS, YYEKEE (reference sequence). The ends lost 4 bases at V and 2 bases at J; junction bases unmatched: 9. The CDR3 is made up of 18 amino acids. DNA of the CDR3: TGTGCCAGCAGCGTCCGCGCCGGGACTAGCGGGACCTACAATGAGCAGTTCTTC. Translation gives CASSVRAGTSGTYNEQFF. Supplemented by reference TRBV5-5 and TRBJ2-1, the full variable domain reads DAGVTQSPTHLIKTRGQQVTLRCSPISGHKSVSWYQQVLGQGPQFIFQYYEKEERGRGNFPDRFSARQFPNYSSELNVNALLLGDSALYLCASSVRAGTSGTYNEQFFGPGTRLTVL.

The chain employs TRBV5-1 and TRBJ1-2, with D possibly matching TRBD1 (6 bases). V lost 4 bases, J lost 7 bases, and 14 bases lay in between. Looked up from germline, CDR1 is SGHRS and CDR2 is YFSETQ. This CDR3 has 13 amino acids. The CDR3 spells CASSPSGDLGYTF. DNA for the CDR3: TGCGCCAGCAGCCCATCAGGGGACCTTGGCTACACCTTC.

The CDR3 here is CASSVQQFTDTQYF. The CDR3 nucleotides read TGTGCCAGCAGTGTTCAACAGTTCACAGATACGCAGTATTTT. The chain uses TRBV12-3 or TRBV12-4 and TRBJ2-3; D is undetermined. The CDR3 covers 14 residues. Trimming stripped 5 bases from V and 2 bases from J, with 11 bases between.

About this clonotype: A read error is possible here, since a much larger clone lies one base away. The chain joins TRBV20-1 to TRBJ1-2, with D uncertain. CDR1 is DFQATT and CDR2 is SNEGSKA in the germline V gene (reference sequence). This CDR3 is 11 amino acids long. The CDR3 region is CSSSEGSGYTF. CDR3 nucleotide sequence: TGCAGTTCTAGTGAGGGAAGTGGCTACACCTTC.

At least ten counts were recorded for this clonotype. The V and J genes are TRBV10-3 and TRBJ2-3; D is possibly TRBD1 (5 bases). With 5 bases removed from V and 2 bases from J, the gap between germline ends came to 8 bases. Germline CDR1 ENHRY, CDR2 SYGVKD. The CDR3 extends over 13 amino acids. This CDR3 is CAISWGPTDTQYF. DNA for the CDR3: TGTGCCATCAGTTGGGGCCCCACAGATACGCAGTATTTT.